This T cell receptor beta chain stems from a study of cytotoxic CD8 clonotypes in ibrutinib-treated CLL. As for this clone: Its cognate antigen is unknown.

Overall study findings and caveats: Sustained-remission patients were sampled at different times than progressing patients were. The clonality rise at ibrutinib response reflected private clonotype expansion. Clonality went higher at ibrutinib response and then dropped back toward baseline at progression.

This CDR3 region has 16 residues. Germline-derived CDR1 and CDR2 are MNHNS and SASEGT. V lost 2 bases, J lost 6 bases, and 17 bases lay in between. A 1 in 200,000 to 1 in 1 million T cell depth was the sequencing target. Sequencing was performed with immunoSEQ multiplex PCR; in TCRdb, only in-frame clones are kept and a portion is missing. The top ten hold 9.5% to 15% of the sample, which has over 120,000 clones, approximately 80% seen once. The V and J genes are TRBV6-1 and TRBJ2-1, with a tentative D call TRBD1 (6 bases). Sequenced here: PBMCs, sampled after 12 months of ibrutinib treatment. The clonotype originates from a human donor with chronic lymphocytic leukemia. CDR3 region: CASSESRVGRGNEQFF. DNA of the CDR3: TGTGCCAGCAGTGAATCAAGGGTAGGCAGGGGCAATGAGCAGTTCTTC.